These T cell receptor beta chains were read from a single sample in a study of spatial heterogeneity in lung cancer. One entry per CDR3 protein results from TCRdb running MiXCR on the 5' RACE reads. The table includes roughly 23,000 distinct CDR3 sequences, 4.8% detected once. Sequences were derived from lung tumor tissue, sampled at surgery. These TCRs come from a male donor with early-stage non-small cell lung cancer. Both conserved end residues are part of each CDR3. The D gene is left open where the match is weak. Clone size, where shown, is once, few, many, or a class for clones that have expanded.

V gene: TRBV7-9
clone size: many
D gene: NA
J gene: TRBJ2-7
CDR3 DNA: TGTGCCAGCAGCTCAAAGTGGAATGGGGACGAGCAGTACTTC
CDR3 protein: CASSSKWNGDEQYF

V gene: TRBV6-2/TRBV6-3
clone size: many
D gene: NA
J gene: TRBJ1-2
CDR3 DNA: TGTGCCAGCAGCAAAGGACACAACTATGGCTACACCTTC
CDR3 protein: CASSKGHNYGYTF

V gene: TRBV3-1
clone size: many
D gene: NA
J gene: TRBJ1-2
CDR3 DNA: TGTGCCAGCAGCCTGTTGGGGACCGGGGACGGCTACACCTTC
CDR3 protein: CASSLLGTGDGYTF

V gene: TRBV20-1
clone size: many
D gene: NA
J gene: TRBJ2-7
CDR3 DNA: TGCAGTGCTAGAATAGGGGGGCGCGAGCAGTACTTC
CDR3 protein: CSARIGGREQYF

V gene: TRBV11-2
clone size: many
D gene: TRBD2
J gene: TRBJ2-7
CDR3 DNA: TGTGCCAGCAGCTTAACTAGCGGGAGTTACGAGCAGTACTTC
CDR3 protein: CASSLTSGSYEQYF

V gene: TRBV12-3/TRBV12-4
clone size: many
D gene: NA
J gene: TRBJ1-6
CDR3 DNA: TGTGCCAGCAGCTTGTGGAGAAATAATTCACCCCTCCACTTT
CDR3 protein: CASSLWRNNSPLHF

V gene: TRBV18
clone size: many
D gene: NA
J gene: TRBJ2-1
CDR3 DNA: TGTGCCAGCTCATCCCAGCCCTACAATGAGCAGTTCTTC
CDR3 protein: CASSSQPYNEQFF

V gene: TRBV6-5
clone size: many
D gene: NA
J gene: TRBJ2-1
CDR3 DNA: TGTGCCAGTTCCCAAGGGACTCGGTGGTATGAGCAGTTCTTC
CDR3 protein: CASSQGTRWYEQFF

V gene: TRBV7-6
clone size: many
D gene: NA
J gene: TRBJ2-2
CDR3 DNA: TGTGCCAGCAGCTTCTCAAACACCGGGGAGCTGTTTTTT
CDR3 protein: CASSFSNTGELFF

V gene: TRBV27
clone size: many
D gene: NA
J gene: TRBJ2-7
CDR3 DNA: TGTGCCAGCAGTCCGGGGATCCTCACGGAAGAGCAGTACTTC
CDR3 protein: CASSPGILTEEQYF

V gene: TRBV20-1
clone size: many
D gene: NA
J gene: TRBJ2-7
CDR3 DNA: TGCAGTGCTAGATTGACGGGGACGATCTCGTACGAGCAGTACTTC
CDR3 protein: CSARLTGTISYEQYF

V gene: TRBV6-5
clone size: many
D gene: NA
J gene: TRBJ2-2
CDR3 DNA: TGTGCCAGCCGTCCGGTACAGGGCGACACCGGGGAGCTGTTTTTT
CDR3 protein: CASRPVQGDTGELFF

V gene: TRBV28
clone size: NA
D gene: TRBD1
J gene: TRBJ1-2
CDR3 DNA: TGTGCCAGCACCCCTAAGGGACAGTTCTATGGCTACACCTTC
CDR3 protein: CASTPKGQFYGYTF

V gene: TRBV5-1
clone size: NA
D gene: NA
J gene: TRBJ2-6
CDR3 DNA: TGCGCCAGCAGCTTGACACCAGGCTCTGGGGCCAACGTCCTGACTTTC
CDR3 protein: CASSLTPGSGANVLTF

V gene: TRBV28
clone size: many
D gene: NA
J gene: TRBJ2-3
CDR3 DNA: TGTGCCAGCAGATTACAGGGTAGCACAGATACGCAGTATTTT
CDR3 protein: CASRLQGSTDTQYF

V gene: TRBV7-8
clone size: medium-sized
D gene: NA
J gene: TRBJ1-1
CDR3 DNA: TGTGCCAGCAGCTTAGAAGGAAACACTGAAGCTTTCTTT
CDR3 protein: CASSLEGNTEAFF

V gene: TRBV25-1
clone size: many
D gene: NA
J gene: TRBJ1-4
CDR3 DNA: TGTGCCAGCAGACCAGGTCAAGGGCCGGGGGAAAAACTGTTTTTT
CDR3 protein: CASRPGQGPGEKLFF

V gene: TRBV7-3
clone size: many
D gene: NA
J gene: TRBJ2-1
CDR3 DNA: TGTGCCAGCAGCTTTGGGCAGGGAGGTGTCAATGAGCAGTTCTTC
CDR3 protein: CASSFGQGGVNEQFF

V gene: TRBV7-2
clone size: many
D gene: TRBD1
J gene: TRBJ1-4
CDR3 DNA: TGTGCCAGCAGCCGGCGGGACAGTGAAAAACTGTTTTTT
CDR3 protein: CASSRRDSEKLFF

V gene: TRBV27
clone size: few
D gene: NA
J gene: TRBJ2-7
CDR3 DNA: TGTGCCAGCAGTCCCTGGCGGAACTACGAGCAGTACTTC
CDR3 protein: CASSPWRNYEQYF

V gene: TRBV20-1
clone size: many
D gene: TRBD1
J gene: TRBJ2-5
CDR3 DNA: TGCAGTGCTTCCACCCCGGACAGGGGAGGAGAGACCCAGTACTTC
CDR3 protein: CSASTPDRGGETQYF

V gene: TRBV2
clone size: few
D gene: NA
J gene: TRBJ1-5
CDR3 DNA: TGTGCCAGCAGTGATTTAGACCGGGCTATACATAGCAATCAGCCCCAGCATTTT
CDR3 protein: CASSDLDRAIHSNQPQHF

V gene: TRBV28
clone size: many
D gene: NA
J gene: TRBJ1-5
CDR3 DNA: TGTGCCAGCAGACTAGGGGGACTTCAGCCCCAGCATTTT
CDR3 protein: CASRLGGLQPQHF

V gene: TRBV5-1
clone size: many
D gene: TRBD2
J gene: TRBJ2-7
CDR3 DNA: TGCGCCAGCAGCTTGGGACTAGCGGAGACGTACGAGCAGTACTTC
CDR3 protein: CASSLGLAETYEQYF

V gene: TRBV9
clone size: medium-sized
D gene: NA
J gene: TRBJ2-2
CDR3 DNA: TGTGCCAGCAGCGGCACAGTCGGCCTCCCCGGGGAGCTGTTTTTT
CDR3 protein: CASSGTVGLPGELFF

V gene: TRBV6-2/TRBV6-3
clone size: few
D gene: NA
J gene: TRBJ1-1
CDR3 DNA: TGTGCCAGCAGTTACTCTGGGCGGCGGAACACTGAAGCTTTCTTT
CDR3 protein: CASSYSGRRNTEAFF

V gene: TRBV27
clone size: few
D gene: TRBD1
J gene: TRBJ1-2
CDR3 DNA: TGTGCCAGCAGTCCGGACAGGCCCACTCGAGGCTACACCTTC
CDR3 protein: CASSPDRPTRGYTF

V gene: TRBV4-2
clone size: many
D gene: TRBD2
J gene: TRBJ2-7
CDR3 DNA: TGTGCCAGCAGCCAAGGGATAGCTAGCGGGGGGGACTACGAGCAGTACTTC
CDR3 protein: CASSQGIASGGDYEQYF

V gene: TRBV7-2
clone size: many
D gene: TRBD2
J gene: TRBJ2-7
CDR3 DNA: TGTGCCAGCAGCCCTACTAGCGGGAGCCCCCGCGAGCAGTACTTC
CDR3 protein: CASSPTSGSPREQYF

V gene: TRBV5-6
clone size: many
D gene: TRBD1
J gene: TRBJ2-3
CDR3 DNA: TGTGCCAGCAGCTTGGGGACAGGGGGGGATACGCAGTATTTT
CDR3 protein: CASSLGTGGDTQYF

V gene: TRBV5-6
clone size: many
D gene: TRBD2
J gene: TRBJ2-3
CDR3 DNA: TGTGCCAGCAGCTGGCTCCCCCCCCATAGCGGGAAATTAGATACGCAGTATTTT
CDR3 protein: CASSWLPPHSGKLDTQYF

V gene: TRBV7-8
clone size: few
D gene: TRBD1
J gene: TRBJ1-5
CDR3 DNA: TGTGCCAGCAGCTGGGACAGGGACCAGCCCCAGCATTTT
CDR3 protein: CASSWDRDQPQHF

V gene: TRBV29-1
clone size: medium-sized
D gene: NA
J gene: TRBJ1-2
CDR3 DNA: TGCACCACCACAGGGCAGAACTATGGCTACACCTTC
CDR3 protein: CTTTGQNYGYTF

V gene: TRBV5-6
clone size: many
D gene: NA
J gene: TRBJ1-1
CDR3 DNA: TGTGCCAGCAGCCTTCTTGAGACCCGCCGATGGACTGAAGCTTTCTTT
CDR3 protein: CASSLLETRRWTEAFF

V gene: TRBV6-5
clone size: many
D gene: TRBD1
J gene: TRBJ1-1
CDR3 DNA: TGTGCCAGCAGTTACGGAACCGGACAGGGTGAAGCTTTCTTT
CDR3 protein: CASSYGTGQGEAFF